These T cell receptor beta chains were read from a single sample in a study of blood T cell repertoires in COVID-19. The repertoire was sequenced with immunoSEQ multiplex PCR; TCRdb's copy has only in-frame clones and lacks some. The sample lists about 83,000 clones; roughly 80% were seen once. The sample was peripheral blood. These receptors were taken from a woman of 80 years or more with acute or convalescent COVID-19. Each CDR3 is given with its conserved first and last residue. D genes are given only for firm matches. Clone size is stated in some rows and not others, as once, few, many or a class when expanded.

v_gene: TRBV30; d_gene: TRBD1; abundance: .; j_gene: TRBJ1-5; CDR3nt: TGTGCCTGGAGAAGACAGGGTAGTTCTAGCAATCAGCCCCAGCATTTT; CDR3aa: CAWRRQGSSSNQPQHF
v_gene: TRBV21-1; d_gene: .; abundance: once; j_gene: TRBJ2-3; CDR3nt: TGTGCCAGCAGTATGAGCGGGGGGGTTCACACAGATACGCAGTATTTT; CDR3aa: CASSMSGGVHTDTQYF
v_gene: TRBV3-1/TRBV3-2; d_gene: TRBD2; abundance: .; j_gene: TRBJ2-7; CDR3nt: TGTGCCAGCAGGGAGGGACTAGCGGAATCCTACGAGCAGTACTTC; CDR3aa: CASREGLAESYEQYF
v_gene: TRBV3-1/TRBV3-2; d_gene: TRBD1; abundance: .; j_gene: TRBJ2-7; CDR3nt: TGTGCCAGCAGCCCCCCTGAGCCGGGACAGTACGAGCAGTACTTC; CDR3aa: CASSPPEPGQYEQYF
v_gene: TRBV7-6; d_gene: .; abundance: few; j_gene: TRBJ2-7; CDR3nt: TGTGCCAGCAGCTTATCAAACGAGCAGTACTTC; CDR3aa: CASSLSNEQYF
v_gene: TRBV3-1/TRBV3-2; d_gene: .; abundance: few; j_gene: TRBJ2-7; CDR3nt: TGTGCCACCAAGCCGGTCTCCTACGAGCAGTACTTC; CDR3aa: CATKPVSYEQYF
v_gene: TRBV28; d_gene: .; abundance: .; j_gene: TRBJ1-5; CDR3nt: TGTGCCAGCGCAGGGTACGGACAGCCCCAGCATTTT; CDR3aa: CASAGYGQPQHF
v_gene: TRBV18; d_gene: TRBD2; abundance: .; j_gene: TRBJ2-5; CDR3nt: TGTGCCAGCTCACGCGGGGGAGGCGGAGAGACCCAGTACTTC; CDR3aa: CASSRGGGGETQYF
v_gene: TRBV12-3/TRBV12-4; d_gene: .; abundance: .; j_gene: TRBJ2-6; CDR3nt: TGTGCCAGCAGTCAGGGGAACGTCCTGACTTTC; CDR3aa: CASSQGNVLTF
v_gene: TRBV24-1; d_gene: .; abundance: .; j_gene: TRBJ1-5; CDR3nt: TGTGCCACCAGCAGGGGCAATCAGCCCCAGCATTTT; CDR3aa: CATSRGNQPQHF
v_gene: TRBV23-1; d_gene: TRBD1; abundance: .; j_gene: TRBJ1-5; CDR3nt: TGCGCCAGCAGTCAATCTGGGACAGGGGGCTGGAATCAGCCCCAGCATTTT; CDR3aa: CASSQSGTGGWNQPQHF
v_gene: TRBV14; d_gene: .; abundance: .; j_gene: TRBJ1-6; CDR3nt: TGTGCCAGCAGCCGCACCTTAGCTTCGGGAAATTCACCCCTCCACTTT; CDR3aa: CASSRTLASGNSPLHF
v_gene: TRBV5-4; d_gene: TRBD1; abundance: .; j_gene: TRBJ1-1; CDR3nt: TGTGCCAGCAGCCCGACAGGGGGTAGCACTGAAGCTTTCTTT; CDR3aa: CASSPTGGSTEAFF
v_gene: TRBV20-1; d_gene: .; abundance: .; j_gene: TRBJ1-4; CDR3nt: TGCAGTGCTAGTTCCCAGGAAGGAGAAAAACTGTTTTTT; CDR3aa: CSASSQEGEKLFF
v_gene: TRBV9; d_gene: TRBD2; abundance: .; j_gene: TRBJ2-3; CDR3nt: TGTGCCAGCAGTTATAGCGGGGGGAGGAGCACAGATACGCAGTATTTT; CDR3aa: CASSYSGGRSTDTQYF
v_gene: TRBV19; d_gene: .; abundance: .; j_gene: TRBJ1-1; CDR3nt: TGTGCCAGTAGTATTCTCGGGTTACCCCCTGAAGCTTTCTTT; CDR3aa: CASSILGLPPEAFF
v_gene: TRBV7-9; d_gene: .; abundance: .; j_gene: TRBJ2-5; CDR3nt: TGTGCCAGCAGTACAACCCAAGAGACCCAGTACTTC; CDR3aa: CASSTTQETQYF
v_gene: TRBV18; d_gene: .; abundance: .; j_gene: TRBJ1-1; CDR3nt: TGTGCCAGCTCACCACGATCCTTGCCCCTGGTGGCCGTGAACACTGAAGCTTTCTTT; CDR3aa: CASSPRSLPLVAVNTEAFF
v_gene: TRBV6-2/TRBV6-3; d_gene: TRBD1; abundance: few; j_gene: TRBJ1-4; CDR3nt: TGTGCCAGCAGCCGTGGGACAGGTGTTGAAAAACTGTTTTTT; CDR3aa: CASSRGTGVEKLFF
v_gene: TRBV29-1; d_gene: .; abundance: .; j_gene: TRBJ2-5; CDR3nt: TGCAGCCTTCTCGGGGGGCAGGTTGACGAGACCCAGTACTTC; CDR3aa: CSLLGGQVDETQYF